One sample yielded the 29 T cell receptor beta chains listed below, sequenced in a study of early T cells in non-severe SARS-CoV-2 infection. From the 5' RACE reads, TCRdb called clonotypes with MiXCR, one entry per CDR3 protein. The table includes some 76,000 distinct CDR3 sequences, roughly 16% detected once. Input material: whole blood. All receptors come from an adult who was a healthcare worker with PCR-confirmed SARS-CoV-2 infection or an uninfected control (not recorded which).

At least ten counts were recorded for this clonotype. V is TRBV5-5 and J is TRBJ2-3; 9 positions agree with TRBD1. J lost 4 bases, V lost 5 bases, and 5 bases had no gene match. Germline CDR1 reads SGHKS; CDR2 reads YYEKEE (reference sequence). The CDR3 loop spans 14 amino acids. The CDR3 sequence is CASSSGTGSDTQYF. The CDR3 DNA follows: TGTGCCAGCAGTTCCGGGACAGGGTCAGATACGCAGTATTTT.

This clonotype was recorded many times. The chain carries TRBV12-3 or TRBV12-4 and TRBJ2-1; D may be TRBD2 (7 bases). The CDR3 has 14 residues. The V end was cut by 6 bases, the J end by 9 bases, with 18 bases between. The CDR3 protein is CASRLGLEGGEQFF. The CDR3 nucleotides read TGTGCCAGCAGGCTAGGACTAGAGGGGGGTGAGCAGTTCTTC.

The V call is TRBV7-9, the J call TRBJ1-2; the match to TRBD1 covers 9 bases. Germline CDR1 reads SEHNR; CDR2 reads FQNEAQ (reference sequence). Trimming cost V 1 base and J 6 bases; bases outside gene matches: 3. This CDR3 comprises 14 residues. The CDR3, as DNA: TGTGCCAGCAGCTTAGATGGGACAGGGAATGGCTACACCTTC. Its protein product is CASSLDGTGNGYTF.

Concerning this clonotype: A single base separates this from a much larger clone, so it may be a read error. The rearrangement joins TRBV7-9 to TRBJ2-6; a possible D gene is TRBD2 (7 bases). Germline CDR1 and CDR2: SEHNR and FQNEAQ (reference sequence). This CDR3 spans 18 amino acids. V shed 1 base and J shed 6 bases, with 19 bases lying between them. As DNA, the CDR3 is TGTGCCAGCAGCTTAGAACAGGGAGGGTCCCCTGAGGCCAACGTCCTGACTTTC. This sequence encodes CASSLEQGGSPEANVLTF.

This clonotype was seen more than once but under ten times. The chain employs TRBV6-2 or TRBV6-3 and TRBJ1-1, with D unresolved. This CDR3 has 15 amino acids. Germline loops: CDR1 MNHEY, CDR2 SVGEGT. V was cut by 0 bases and J by 1 base, with 9 bases left in between. CDR3 protein: CASSYSWTGNTEAFF. CDR3 in DNA: TGTGCCAGCAGTTACTCATGGACGGGGAACACTGAAGCTTTCTTT.

The chain carries TRBV19 and TRBJ1-6; the match to TRBD1 covers 7 bases. The CDR3 totals 16 residues. With 5 bases clipped from V and 7 bases from J, the junction kept 11 bases outside the gene matches. Germline assignment: CDR1 LNHDA and CDR2 SQIVND (reference sequence). The CDR3 sequence is CASSSPPGQPNSPLHF. CDR3 in DNA: TGTGCCAGTAGTTCGCCACCGGGACAGCCAAATTCACCCCTCCACTTT.

Only a few counts were recorded for this clonotype. The chain joins TRBV5-1 to TRBJ2-6; D tentatively fits TRBD1 or TRBD2 (6 bases each). The CDR3 extends over 15 amino acids. Germline V gene data show CDR1 as SGHRS and CDR2 as YFSETQ. V gave up 3 bases and J gave up 2 bases, with 9 bases separating them. As DNA, the CDR3 is TGCGCCAGCAGCTCGGAGGGGGCTGGGGCCAACGTCCTGACTTTC. This gives the protein CASSSEGAGANVLTF. Variable domain in full (rest from reference TRBV5-1 and TRBJ2-6): KAGVTQTPRYLIKTRGQQVTLSCSPISGHRSVSWYQQTPGQGLQFLFEYFSETQRNKGNFPGRFSGRQFSNSRSEMNVSTLELGDSALYLCASSSEGAGANVLTFGAGSRLTVL.

The table lists this clonotype with a few counts. The chain is built from TRBV2 and TRBJ1-1; D possibly corresponds to TRBD1 (5 bases). This CDR3 has 14 residues. Trimming removed 6 bases at V and 5 bases at J, with 16 bases between. Germline V gene data show CDR1 as SNHLY and CDR2 as FYNNEI. This chain's CDR3 is CASSRPWGRTEAFF. The CDR3 region has the DNA TGTGCCAGCAGCCGACCCTGGGGGAGGACTGAAGCTTTCTTT. The full variable domain, in which reference TRBV2 and TRBJ1-1 provide the parts outside the CDR3, is EPEVTQTPSHQVTQMGQEVILRCVPISNHLYFYWYRQILGQKVEFLVSFYNNEISEKSEIFDDQFSVERPDGSNFTLKIRSTKLEDSAMYFCASSRPWGRTEAFFGQGTRLTVV.

This clonotype was seen repeatedly, ten times or more. V usage is TRBV4-2 and J usage is TRBJ2-1; TRBD2 might be the D (5 bases). The germline CDR1 and CDR2 sequences are LGHNA and YNFKEQ. Trimming shortened V by 1 base and J by 5 bases, and 15 bases separated the two germline ends. The CDR3 sequence is 16 residues long. This CDR3 is CASSQGSQRGHNEQFF. The CDR3, as DNA: TGTGCCAGCAGCCAAGGGAGCCAGCGCGGGCACAATGAGCAGTTCTTC.

The V gene is TRBV29-1, the J gene TRBJ2-1; no reliable D call. CDR3 length: 12 amino acids. Between the trimmed V and J ends, which lost 2 bases and 0 bases, there was a span of 2 bases. CDR1 is SQVTM and CDR2 is ANQGSEA in the germline V gene. CDR3 nucleotides: TGCAGCGTTGAAAGCTCCTACAATGAGCAGTTCTTC. This encodes CSVESSYNEQFF.

This clonotype was detected only a few times. V is TRBV20-1 and J is TRBJ2-5; 13 bases agree with TRBD2. V shed 5 bases and J 5 bases; nucleotides not matched to a gene: 8. CDR1 and CDR2 from the germline V gene are DFQATT and SNEGSKA (reference sequence). This CDR3 has 15 amino acids. CDR3 region: CSAPWTSGSLETQYF. The DNA of the CDR3 is TGCAGTGCTCCCTGGACTAGCGGGAGTTTGGAGACCCAGTACTTC.

The chain combines TRBV12-3 or TRBV12-4 with TRBJ1-1, with unresolved D. Trimming removed 1 base at V and 1 base at J, with 4 bases between. The CDR3 loop spans 13 amino acids. DNA for the CDR3: TGTGCCAGCAGTTTAGGGGAGAACACTGAAGCTTTCTTT. Translation gives CASSLGENTEAFF.

The chain carries TRBV6-6 and TRBJ2-3; D possibly matches TRBD1 or TRBD2 (6 bases each). The germline V and J ends were trimmed by 0 bases and 5 bases, with 15 bases remaining between them. The CDR3 is 16 residues long. The germline CDR1 and CDR2 sequences are MNHNY and SVGAGI (reference sequence). The CDR3 bases are TGTGCCAGCAGTTACTCAAGGCCCGAGGGGGGAGATACGCAGTATTTT. It encodes CASSYSRPEGGDTQYF.

The chain combines TRBV6-5 with TRBJ2-3, with 7 bases lining up with TRBD1. The J call is uncertain, as TRBJ1-5 better fits the DNA end. Germline V gene data show CDR1 as MNHEY and CDR2 as SVGAGI. The CDR3 is 15 residues long. The CDR3 coding sequence is TGTGCCAGCAGTTACCGGTTCGAGGGGACAGATACGCAGCATTTT. Its protein is CASSYRFEGTDTQHF.

The chain carries TRBV6-6 and TRBJ2-2, with TRBD2 matching over 8 bases. The CDR3 loop spans 16 amino acids. Germline loops: CDR1 MNHNY, CDR2 SVGAGI (reference sequence). The junction had 12 bases not matched to a gene; V was cut back by 8 bases and J by 4 bases. Here the CDR3 reads CASFPPTSGFTGELFF. In nucleotides, the CDR3 is TGTGCCAGCTTTCCACCTACTAGCGGTTTCACCGGGGAGCTGTTTTTT.

Here the CDR3 reads CASSLVDYSNQPQHF. CDR3 in DNA: TGTGCCAGCAGCTTAGTTGACTATAGCAATCAGCCCCAGCATTTT. The V and J genes are TRBV7-8 and TRBJ1-5, with D unclear. The CDR3 spans 15 residues. With 1 base removed from V and 0 bases from J, the gap between germline ends came to 7 bases. Germline V gene data show CDR1 as SGHVS and CDR2 as FQNEAQ.

This clonotype was seen at least ten times. J is TRBJ1-1 and V is TRBV4-3, with D uncertain. Germline CDR1 LGHNA, CDR2 YSLEER. The V end lost 1 base, the J end lost 4 bases, and 13 bases lay between the germline ends. The CDR3 is 15 residues long. The CDR3 bases are TGCGCCAGCAGCCAAGTATGGGGAGGTGCCACTGAAGCTTTCTTT. It translates to CASSQVWGGATEAFF.

The CDR3 DNA reads TGCAGTGCAGGAGGAACGGGGGGCCGGGCGAACACCGGGGAGCTGTTTTTT. Protein sequence: CSAGGTGGRANTGELFF. This rearrangement joins TRBV20-1 to TRBJ2-2; TRBD2 might be the D (7 bases). V was shortened by 6 bases and J by 0 bases, with 20 bases between the two germline ends. The CDR3 spans 17 residues. The V gene's germline CDR1 is DFQATT and CDR2 SNEGSKA (reference sequence).

This clonotype was counted a few times. Its ends do not fully match the called genes, so a read error is possible. The genes are TRBV2 and TRBJ2-2; D is unresolved. The CDR3 is made up of 16 amino acids. Germline values: CDR1 SNHLY, CDR2 FYNNEI. The CDR3 protein is CASTEKRLINTGELFF. In DNA form, the CDR3 reads TGTGCCAGCACTGAAAAACGGTTGATTAACACCGGGGAGCTGTTTTTT.

This clonotype was observed a handful of times. CDR3 amino acids: CASSPSGAGDQPQHF. CDR3 sequence (DNA): TGTGCCAGCAGCCCTAGCGGGGCAGGGGATCAGCCCCAGCATTTT. The genes are TRBV12-3 or TRBV12-4 and TRBJ1-5; TRBD1 is a possible D gene (6 bases). V lost 6 bases and J lost 5, with 17 bases in between. This CDR3 contains 15 residues.

This clonotype was picked up a small number of times. The chain is built from TRBV7-3 and TRBJ2-7, with D tentatively TRBD2 (5 bases). The germline V and J ends were trimmed by 4 bases and 7 bases, with 14 bases remaining between them. Germline-derived CDR1 and CDR2 are SGHTA and FQGTGA. This CDR3 contains 13 residues. The CDR3 loop is CASSSSGRGEQYF. The CDR3 DNA follows: TGTGCCAGCAGCTCCTCCGGGCGCGGGGAGCAGTACTTC. Together with reference TRBV7-3 and TRBJ2-7, the CDR3 gives the full variable domain: GAGVSQTPSNKVTEKGKYVELRCDPISGHTALYWYRQSLGQGPEFLIYFQGTGAADDSGLPNDRFFAVRPEGSVSTLKIQRTERGDSAVYLCASSSSGRGEQYFGPGTRLTVT.

This clonotype was seen a few times. V usage is TRBV25-1 and J usage is TRBJ1-2; D ambiguous. The CDR3 runs 12 residues. V gave up 2 bases and J gave up 4 bases, with 5 bases separating them. Germline values: CDR1 MGHDK, CDR2 SYGVNS. This CDR3 reads CASSEEAYGYTF. The CDR3 DNA follows: TGTGCCAGCAGTGAAGAGGCCTATGGCTACACCTTC.

This clonotype was recorded a few times. DNA of the CDR3: TGTGCCAGTACGACAGGGCATGACACCATATATTTT. It specifies CASTTGHDTIYF. V is TRBV28 and J is TRBJ1-3; 7 bases are a match to TRBD1. There are 12 residues in the CDR3. Germline assignment: CDR1 MDHEN and CDR2 SYDVKM. V shed 9 bases, J shed 8 bases, and the junction held 7 bases outside the gene matches.

The genes are TRBV20-1 and TRBJ2-1; 7 bases map to TRBD2. The CDR3 runs 12 residues. V was pared by 6 bases and J by 9 bases, with 8 bases of the junction left unmatched. The V gene's germline CDR1 is DFQATT and CDR2 SNEGSKA (reference sequence). Here the CDR3 reads CSAVLGGTEQFF. The CDR3 DNA follows: TGCAGTGCCGTCCTGGGGGGGACTGAGCAGTTCTTC.

In this sample, this clonotype turned up many times. The CDR3 DNA sequence: TGTGCCAGCAGTTACTTTCCCCCCGGCCTAACGGGGAATTCACCCCTCCACTTT. Translated, it gives CASSYFPPGLTGNSPLHF. The chain carries TRBV6-5 and TRBJ1-6; D gene uncertain. The CDR3 loop spans 18 amino acids. CDR1 is MNHEY and CDR2 is SVGAGI in the germline V gene. V lost 1 base and J lost 7, with 20 bases in between.

There are many counts of this clonotype. This chain joins TRBV4-3 and TRBJ2-1; D call uncertain. Germline assignment: CDR1 LGHNA and CDR2 YSLEER. CDR3 size: 15 residues. The V gene lost 0 bases and the J gene lost 6 bases, with 12 bases spanning the gap. The CDR3 nucleotides read TGCGCCAGCAGCCAAGATGGGAATAGGTTCAATGAGCAGTTCTTC. It codes for CASSQDGNRFNEQFF.

This clonotype was observed a few times. The gene calls are TRBV3-1 and TRBJ2-1, with 12 bases lining up with TRBD2. Trimming took 0 bases from V and 1 from J; bases not matched to a gene: 4. Germline CDR1 and CDR2: LGHDT and YNNKEL (reference sequence). The CDR3 is made up of 18 amino acids. CDR3 nucleotides: TGTGCCAGCAGCCAAGATCCCCTAGCGGGAGGGTCCTACAATGAGCAGTTCTTC. This codes for CASSQDPLAGGSYNEQFF.

The chain is built from TRBV6-5 and TRBJ1-6, with D unclear. Deletions cut 0 bases from V and 7 bases from J, with 13 bases between. The CDR3 spans 16 residues. The V gene's germline CDR1 is MNHEY and CDR2 SVGAGI. The CDR3 region is CASSYSGSRANSPLHF. CDR3 nucleotide sequence: TGTGCCAGCAGTTACTCGGGTTCGAGGGCAAATTCACCCCTCCACTTT.

The rearrangement joins TRBV27 to TRBJ2-7, with 7 positions matching TRBD1. Trimming at V came to 0 bases and at J to 2 bases, leaving 4 bases not matched to a gene. Germline CDR1 MNHEY, CDR2 SMNVEV (reference sequence). CDR3 length equals 15 residues. CDR3 nucleotides: TGTGCCAGCAGTTTATCACCGGGACAGACCTACGAGCAGTACTTC. As protein: CASSLSPGQTYEQYF.